This TCR beta chain originates from a study of T cell repertoires in cytomegalovirus infection. TCRdb ran MiXCR on the reads and lists one entry per CDR3 protein. This sample has 65,000 to 85,000 distinct CDR3 sequences, with approximately 30% found just once. As for this clonotype: As yet, its antigen is unknown.

This CDR3 has 14 amino acids. The germline gives CDR1 MGHRA, CDR2 YSYEKL. The V gene lost 0 bases and the J gene lost 7 bases, with 9 bases spanning the gap. The sequence was collected from a human donor in good health (CMV status not recorded). Some clones in this sample may be carry-over from other donors' samples. This rearrangement joins TRBV4-1 to TRBJ1-4; unclear D gene. Material: CD8+ T cells from cultured PBMCs, obtained from culture after CMV antigen stimulation. CDR3 residues: CASSQEDTIEKLFF. The DNA for the CDR3 is TGCGCCAGCAGCCAAGAAGACACAATTGAAAAACTGTTTTTT.